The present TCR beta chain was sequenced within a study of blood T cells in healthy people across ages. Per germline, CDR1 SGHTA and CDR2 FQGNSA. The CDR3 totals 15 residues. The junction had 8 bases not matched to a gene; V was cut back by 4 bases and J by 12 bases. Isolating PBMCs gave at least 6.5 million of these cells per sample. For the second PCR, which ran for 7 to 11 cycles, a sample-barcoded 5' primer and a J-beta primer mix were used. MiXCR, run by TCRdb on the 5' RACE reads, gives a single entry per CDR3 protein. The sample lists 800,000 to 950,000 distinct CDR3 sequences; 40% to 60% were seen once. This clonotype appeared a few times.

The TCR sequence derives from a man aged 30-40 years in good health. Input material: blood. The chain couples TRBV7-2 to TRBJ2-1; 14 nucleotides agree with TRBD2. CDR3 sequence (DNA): TGTGCCAGCAGCTCAAGACTAGCGGGGGGGCCGGGGCAGTTCTTC. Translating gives CASSSRLAGGPGQFF.